This entry is about one TCR beta chain. This sample was taken from a study of CD8 T cells in ankylosing spondylitis. TCRdb reprocessed the 5' RACE reads with MiXCR, giving one entry per CDR3 protein. Of some 150,000 distinct CDR3 sequences listed, roughly an eighth were seen once; the top ten hold about 4%. The receptor was isolated from a female donor with ankylosing spondylitis or in good health (not recorded which). Source material: blood, either unsorted or a sorted T cell fraction (not recorded which).

The CDR3 bases are TGCAGCTCTCGGGACGACAAGAACACTGAAGCTTTCTTT. Translated: CSSRDDKNTEAFF. V usage is TRBV29-1 and J usage is TRBJ1-1; possibly TRBD1 for D (5 bases). The CDR3 sequence is 13 residues long. Trimming cost V 8 bases and J 1 base, with 14 bases left between them. CDR1 and CDR2 (germline): SQVTM, ANQGSEA.